These 29 T cell receptor beta chains came from one sample sequenced in a study of cytomegalovirus exposure and HLA in healthy donors. Sequencing used immunoSEQ multiplex PCR; TCRdb keeps in-frame clones, though not all of them. The sample has 150,000 to 200,000 clones; around nine tenths are singletons. Sequencing was done on a sample of PBMCs. The receptors here all came from a woman younger than 45 in good health and CMV-seronegative.

The gene calls are TRBV7-9 and TRBJ1-1; D might be TRBD1 (5 bases). Trimming stripped 5 bases from V and 0 bases from J, with 13 bases between. CDR1 and CDR2 from the germline V gene are SEHNR and FQNEAQ (reference sequence). This CDR3 is 15 amino acids long. CDR3 sequence: CASSPQTVMNTEAFF. The CDR3 nucleotides read TGTGCCAGCAGCCCCCAGACAGTCATGAACACTGAAGCTTTCTTT.

DNA for the CDR3: TGTGCCAGCAGCTCCGGACAGGGGGATAATGAAAAACTGTTTTTT. Translation: CASSSGQGDNEKLFF. The gene calls are TRBV9 and TRBJ1-4, with TRBD1 matching over 10 bases. Germline V gene lookup returns CDR1 SGDLS and CDR2 YYNGEE. V lost 4 bases to trimming and J lost 4 bases; unmatched junction nucleotides: 4. The CDR3 sequence is 15 residues long.

The V call is TRBV6-5, the J call TRBJ2-7; no firm D call. The CDR3 totals 14 residues. Germline CDR1 is MNHEY and CDR2 is SVGAGI. V lost 0 bases and J 6 bases, leaving 12 bases between the germline ends. The DNA for the CDR3 is TGTGCCAGCAGTTACTCGAGGAGCCTGTCCGAGCAGTACTTC. Its translation is CASSYSRSLSEQYF.

The chain has TRBV5-1 and TRBJ2-1, with 11 bases aligning to TRBD2. This CDR3 is 15 amino acids long. The V gene's germline CDR1 is SGHRS and CDR2 YFSETQ. Losses at the gene ends were 4 bases for V and 9 bases for J; bases not matched to a gene: 9. DNA of the CDR3: TGCGCCAGCAGCCCCCCACTAGCGGGGGAGGGTGAGCAGTTCTTC. It yields the protein CASSPPLAGEGEQFF.

This clone was recorded a few times. J is TRBJ1-1 and V is TRBV10-2, with D perhaps matching TRBD1 (5 bases). V was shortened by 2 bases and J by 7 bases, with 20 bases between the two germline ends. The CDR3 contains 16 residues. CDR1 WSHSY and CDR2 SAAADI come from the germline V gene. Here the CDR3 reads CASSEPGDSRGSEAFF. The DNA for the CDR3 is TGCGCCAGCAGTGAGCCGGGGGATTCGAGGGGCAGTGAAGCTTTCTTT.

The J gene is TRBJ1-1, the V gene TRBV2; D is undetermined. V gave up 3 bases and J gave up 2 bases, with 10 bases separating them. This CDR3 comprises 14 residues. Germline V gives CDR1 SNHLY, CDR2 FYNNEI. DNA for the CDR3: TGTGCCAGCAGTGATTCAACAGATAACACTGAAGCTTTCTTT. Translating gives CASSDSTDNTEAFF.

The rearrangement joins TRBV29-1 to TRBJ1-2; TRBD1 agrees at 7 bases. Per the germline V gene, CDR1 is SQVTM and CDR2 is ANQGSEA. With V trimmed by 7 bases and J by 0 bases, 8 bases remained unmatched. CDR3 length: 14 residues. CDR3 coding DNA: TGCAGCGCTGAGCCCGGGACAGCTAACTATGGCTACACCTTC. Translated, it gives CSAEPGTANYGYTF.

The chain has TRBV4-1 and TRBJ1-5; D is unclear. CDR1 and CDR2 (germline): MGHRA, YSYEKL. The CDR3 spans 16 residues. V shed 1 base and J shed 0 bases, with 10 bases lying between them. The CDR3 protein is CASSQAIENSNQPQHF. The CDR3 coding sequence is TGCGCCAGCAGCCAAGCTATAGAGAATAGCAATCAGCCCCAGCATTTT.

The chain is built from TRBV19 and TRBJ2-1; a possible D gene is TRBD1 (5 bases). CDR3 length: 13 residues. V was pared by 6 bases and J by 5 bases, with 11 bases between. CDR1 and CDR2 (germline): LNHDA, SQIVND (reference sequence). The CDR3 region has the DNA TGTGCCAGTAGAAAGGACATTAACAATGAGCAGTTCTTC. It is translated as CASRKDINNEQFF.

V usage is TRBV2 and J usage is TRBJ1-5; D may be TRBD1 (6 bases). Germline V lookup: CDR1 SNHLY, CDR2 FYNNEI. Trimming stripped 5 bases from V and 3 bases from J, with 11 bases between. The CDR3 length is 14 residues. The CDR3 region is CASSLGDTNQPQHF. The CDR3 bases are TGTGCCAGCAGTCTCGGGGACACCAATCAGCCCCAGCATTTT.

This sequence joins TRBV7-9 and TRBJ2-2; maybe TRBD1 (5 bases). Germline V CDR1 and CDR2: SEHNR, FQNEAQ (reference sequence). This CDR3 is 16 amino acids long. Trimming removed 1 base at V and 2 bases at J, with 11 bases between. CDR3 DNA sequence: TGTGCCAGCAGCTTAGGGAGTTGGACAAACACCGGGGAGCTGTTTTTT. Its translation is CASSLGSWTNTGELFF. Drawing the rest from reference TRBV7-9 and TRBJ2-2, the complete variable domain is DTGVSQNPRHKITKRGQNVTFRCDPISEHNRLYWYRQTLGQGPEFLTYFQNEAQLEKSRLLSDRFSAERPKGSFSTLEIQRTEQGDSAMYLCASSLGSWTNTGELFFGEGSRLTVL.

This clone is labeled as medium-sized. This rearrangement joins TRBV5-1 to TRBJ2-1, with 12 bases that match TRBD2. Germline V gives CDR1 SGHRS, CDR2 YFSETQ. V was clipped by 4 bases and J by 8 bases; unmatched bases: 16. This CDR3 is built from 18 residues. CDR3 sequence reads: CASSPSLAGGLYRDEQFF. The CDR3 bases are TGCGCCAGCAGCCCTAGCCTAGCGGGGGGGCTATACAGAGATGAGCAGTTCTTC.

This sequence joins TRBV6-5 and TRBJ1-2, with D maybe TRBD1 (6 bases). V was shortened by 0 bases and J by 4 bases, with 15 bases between the two germline ends. Germline-derived CDR1 and CDR2 are MNHEY and SVGAGI. The CDR3 has 16 amino acids. The CDR3 reads CASSYSIGGSSYGYTF. CDR3 DNA: TGTGCCAGCAGTTACTCGATTGGGGGCAGTAGCTATGGCTACACCTTC.

The rearrangement joins TRBV6-1 to TRBJ2-7, with D possibly being TRBD1 (6 bases). CDR1 is MNHNS and CDR2 is SASEGT in the germline V gene. This CDR3 is 14 amino acids long. The V and J ends lost 6 bases and 1 base respectively, with 13 bases between them. The CDR3 DNA follows: TGTGCCAGCAGCGGCAGACAGGTGTCCTACGAGCAGTACTTC. Protein sequence: CASSGRQVSYEQYF.

CDR3 protein: CASSLGYGGPYEQYF. The CDR3 DNA follows: TGTGCCAGCAGCTTGGGTTACGGGGGGCCCTACGAGCAGTACTTC. The chain couples TRBV5-6 to TRBJ2-7; tentative D call: TRBD2 (7 bases). Germline assignment: CDR1 SGHDT and CDR2 YYEEEE. This CDR3 comprises 15 residues. Trimming cost V 0 bases and J 2 bases, with 12 bases left between them.

This chain uses TRBV14 with TRBJ2-5; D call uncertain. Germline CDR1 SGHDN, CDR2 FVKESK. V shed 1 base and J shed 5 bases, with 8 bases lying between them. This CDR3 contains 13 residues. The CDR3 region has the DNA TGTGCCAGCAGCCAAGTTAGTGTGGAGACCCAGTACTTC. It encodes CASSQVSVETQYF.

This clone was picked up one time. The chain joins TRBV27 to TRBJ2-1; no clear D. This CDR3 has 13 residues. Between the trimmed V and J ends, which lost 1 base and 10 bases, there was a span of 11 bases. Germline V gene sequence: CDR1 MNHEY, CDR2 SMNVEV (reference sequence). The CDR3 DNA is TGTGCCAGCAGTTTATTAGGCCCAGGAGAGCAGTTCTTC. This translates into CASSLLGPGEQFF.

V is TRBV9 and J is TRBJ2-1; TRBD2 matches at 13 bases. This CDR3 contains 14 residues. The J segment lost 12 bases and the V segment lost 4 bases, leaving 7 bases of the junction unmatched. The germline gives CDR1 SGDLS, CDR2 YYNGEE. DNA of the CDR3: TGTGCCAGCAGCTCGGGACTAGCGGGGAACGGGCAGTTCTTC. Translating it yields CASSSGLAGNGQFF.

This clone was detected only once. The V and J genes are TRBV2 and TRBJ1-1, with 7 bases that match TRBD1. Germline CDR1 and CDR2: SNHLY and FYNNEI. V gave up 8 bases and J gave up 1 base; unmatched junction bases: 1. The length of the CDR3 is 12 residues. The CDR3 region is CASDRANTEAFF. The CDR3 DNA follows: TGTGCCAGCGACAGGGCGAACACTGAAGCTTTCTTT. The full variable domain, rest sourced from reference TRBV2 and TRBJ1-1, is EPEVTQTPSHQVTQMGQEVILRCVPISNHLYFYWYRQILGQKVEFLVSFYNNEISEKSEIFDDQFSVERPDGSNFTLKIRSTKLEDSAMYFCASDRANTEAFFGQGTRLTVV.

This chain uses TRBV10-3 with TRBJ2-1; 7 bases map to TRBD2. Germline V CDR1 and CDR2: ENHRY, SYGVKD. This CDR3 is 11 amino acids long. V lost 6 bases, J lost 8 bases, and 1 base stayed unmatched. CDR3 DNA: TGTGCCATCAGGGGGAGGGATGAGCAGTTCTTC. Amino acid sequence: CAIRGRDEQFF.

The CDR3 DNA reads as TGTGCCAGCTCACCATTCAGGGGACAGAGCTCTGGAAACACCATATATTTT. Translated, it gives CASSPFRGQSSGNTIYF. This chain connects TRBV18 to TRBJ1-3, with 7 nucleotides matching TRBD1. V lost 2 bases and J lost 0; bases outside the gene matches: 7. The CDR3 spans 17 residues. Germline assignment: CDR1 KGHSH and CDR2 LQKENI.

The CDR3 coding sequence is TGTGCCAGCAGCGTTGGGACTAGCCAAGATACGCAGTATTTT. Its protein is CASSVGTSQDTQYF. The rearrangement uses TRBV9 and TRBJ2-3; 9 positions agree with TRBD2. The CDR3 covers 14 residues. Germline trimming cut 2 bases from V and 5 bases from J; bases unmatched to any gene: 3. Germline CDR1 SGDLS, CDR2 YYNGEE.

The chain has TRBV4-1 and TRBJ1-2; D unresolved. Germline lookup yields CDR1 MGHRA and CDR2 YSYEKL. This CDR3 has 14 amino acids. The germline V and J ends were trimmed by 6 bases and 1 base, with 12 bases remaining between them. This CDR3 reads CASSHPVLNYGYTF. The CDR3 DNA follows: TGCGCCAGCAGTCACCCGGTTCTTAACTATGGCTACACCTTC.

This clone showed up just a few times. This chain links TRBV18 with TRBJ2-2; 10 bases are a match to TRBD1. The germline V gene encodes CDR1 KGHSH and CDR2 LQKENI. V gave up 6 bases and J gave up 2 bases; unmatched junction bases: 3. The CDR3 has 15 amino acids. CDR3 sequence (DNA): TGTGCCAGCTCTAGGGACAGGGGAAACACCGGGGAGCTGTTTTTT. Protein: CASSRDRGNTGELFF. The complete variable domain, with remaining parts taken from reference TRBV18 and TRBJ2-2, reads NAGVMQNPRHLVRRRGQEARLRCSPMKGHSHVYWYRQLPEEGLKFMVYLQKENIIDESGMPKERFSAEFPKEGPSILRIQQVVRGDSAAYFCASSRDRGNTGELFFGEGSRLTVL.

This clone has only a few counts. The rearrangement joins TRBV19 to TRBJ1-1, with no clear D. The CDR3 extends over 15 amino acids. Trimming took off 7 bases at V and 1 base at J, with 16 bases between the two ends. Germline CDR1 LNHDA, CDR2 SQIVND (reference sequence). The CDR3, as DNA: TGTGCCAGTACCCCTTACGGTAGAGGGAACACTGAAGCTTTCTTT. The encoded protein is CASTPYGRGNTEAFF.

The V and J genes are TRBV11-2 and TRBJ1-1, with 8 bases lining up with TRBD1. The CDR3 is 16 residues long. CDR1 SGHAT and CDR2 FQNNGV come from the germline V gene. V lost 5 bases to trimming and J lost 0 bases; unmatched junction nucleotides: 8. This CDR3 is CASSVGQEFMNTEAFF. The CDR3 bases are TGTGCCAGCAGCGTGGGACAGGAGTTCATGAACACTGAAGCTTTCTTT.

The rearrangement joins TRBV27 to TRBJ2-1, with D tentatively TRBD2 (7 bases). CDR1 and CDR2 from the germline V gene are MNHEY and SMNVEV (reference sequence). The length of the CDR3 is 17 residues. V lost 5 bases and J lost 4, with 21 bases in between. The CDR3 loop reads CASSVRRGGDTYNEQFF. CDR3 bases: TGTGCCAGCAGTGTAAGGAGAGGGGGGGACACGTACAATGAGCAGTTCTTC.

The V and J genes are TRBV5-1 and TRBJ2-7; 9 bases map to TRBD1. The CDR3 is made up of 15 amino acids. Germline V gene lookup returns CDR1 SGHRS and CDR2 YFSETQ. V shed 4 bases and J 3 bases; nucleotides not matched to a gene: 8. In DNA form, the CDR3 reads TGCGCCAGCAGCCCAGGACAGGGGAATCTCTACGAGCAGTACTTC. Amino acid sequence: CASSPGQGNLYEQYF.

J is TRBJ2-1 and V is TRBV18; the D gene is possibly TRBD1 (7 bases). CDR3 length: 15 amino acids. Germline V lookup: CDR1 KGHSH, CDR2 LQKENI. Deletions cut 6 bases from V and 6 bases from J, with 18 bases between. CDR3 sequence: CASSAEGAVFNEQFF. CDR3 nucleotide sequence: TGTGCCAGCTCCGCGGAGGGGGCGGTCTTCAATGAGCAGTTCTTC.